This TCR beta chain stems from a study of blood T cell repertoires in COVID-19. Trimming removed 3 bases at V and 5 bases at J, with 8 bases between. The length of the CDR3 is 13 residues. Clones were read by immunoSEQ multiplex PCR, and TCRdb kept only the in-frame ones, dropping some. The data contain roughly 71,000 clones, about four fifths of them seen just once; the ten biggest clones take up 7.5% to 9%. Sequenced material: peripheral blood. The clonotype originates from a man aged 50 to 59 with active COVID-19. This chain connects TRBV12-3 or TRBV12-4 to TRBJ1-5; maybe TRBD1 (5 bases). CDR3 bases: TGTGCCAGCAGTTTTAGGGGTGATCAGCCCCAGCATTTT. Its protein is CASSFRGDQPQHF.